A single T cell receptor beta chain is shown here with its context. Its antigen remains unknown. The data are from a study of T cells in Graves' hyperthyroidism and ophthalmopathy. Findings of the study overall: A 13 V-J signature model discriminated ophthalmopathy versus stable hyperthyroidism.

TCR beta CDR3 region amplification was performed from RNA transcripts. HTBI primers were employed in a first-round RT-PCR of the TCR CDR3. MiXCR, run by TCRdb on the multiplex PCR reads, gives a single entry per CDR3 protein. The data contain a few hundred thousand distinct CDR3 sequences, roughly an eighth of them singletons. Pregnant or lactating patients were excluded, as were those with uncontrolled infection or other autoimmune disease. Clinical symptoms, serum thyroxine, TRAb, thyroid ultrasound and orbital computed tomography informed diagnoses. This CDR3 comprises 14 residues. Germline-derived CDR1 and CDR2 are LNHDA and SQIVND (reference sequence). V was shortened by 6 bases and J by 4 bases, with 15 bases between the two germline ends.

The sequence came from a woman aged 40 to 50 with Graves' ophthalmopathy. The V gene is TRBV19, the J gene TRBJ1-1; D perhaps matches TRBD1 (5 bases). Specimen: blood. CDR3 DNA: TGTGCCAGTAGATTACAGGTCCGGGGCACTGAAGCTTTCTTT. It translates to CASRLQVRGTEAFF.